These 30 T cell receptor beta chains share one sample of origin, sequenced in a study of blood T cell repertoires in COVID-19. This table comes from immunoSEQ multiplex PCR, and its TCRdb copy is limited to in-frame clones, with some not included. The sample has about 240,000 clones, around 86% seen once. The sample taken for sequencing was PBMCs or T cells enriched from blood (not recorded which). The receptors come from a woman in her thirties or forties with acute COVID-19.

This clone was seen more than once but under ten times. The J gene is TRBJ2-7, the V gene TRBV7-8; D is possibly TRBD1 (6 bases). V lost 6 bases and J 3 bases, leaving 15 bases between the germline ends. This CDR3 has 14 amino acids. Germline CDR1 SGHVS, CDR2 FQNEAQ. CDR3 DNA sequence: TGTGCCAGCAGACCGGGACACCCTGACTACGAGCAGTACTTC. This encodes CASRPGHPDYEQYF.

The V call is TRBV6-6, the J call TRBJ1-2, with TRBD1 identical over 7 bases. J gave up 4 bases and V 6 bases, and 11 bases lay outside the gene matches. CDR1 and CDR2 (germline): MNHNY, SVGAGI (reference sequence). The CDR3 extends over 15 amino acids. CDR3 bases: TGTGCCAGCAGAGACTGGACAGGCTTAAGCTATGGCTACACCTTC. Translation: CASRDWTGLSYGYTF.

This clone was detected a few times. The CDR3 sequence is CASSLQGRNSPLHF. Written as DNA, the CDR3 is TGTGCCAGCAGCCTACAGGGGCGGAATTCACCCCTCCACTTT. The chain employs TRBV11-3 and TRBJ1-6; 7 bases align to TRBD1. V shed 5 bases and J 7 bases; nucleotides not matched to a gene: 5. Germline assignment: CDR1 SGHNT and CDR2 YENEEA. CDR3 length equals 14 residues.

The rearrangement links TRBV30 to TRBJ1-1, with TRBD1 matching 7 bases. The V and J ends lost 2 bases and 5 bases, in that order; junction bases with no gene match: 2. The CDR3 is 12 residues long. In germline, CDR1 is GTSNPN, CDR2 SVGIG (reference sequence). The CDR3 protein is CAWSNRGTEAFF. The CDR3 DNA reads TGTGCCTGGAGTAACAGGGGTACTGAAGCTTTCTTT.

This chain links TRBV27 with TRBJ2-7, with TRBD2 identical over 9 bases. Per germline, CDR1 MNHEY and CDR2 SMNVEV (reference sequence). The CDR3 is made up of 15 amino acids. Trimming took 6 bases from V and 4 from J; bases not matched to a gene: 10. As DNA, the CDR3 is TGTGCCAGCAGCCATCAAAGGCTAGCGGGGTACGAGCAGTACTTC. Translated, it gives CASSHQRLAGYEQYF.

The rearrangement joins TRBV5-1 to TRBJ1-1, with a weak D call TRBD1 (5 bases). In germline, CDR1 is SGHRS, CDR2 YFSETQ. This CDR3 region has 16 residues. The V end was cut by 3 bases, the J end by 7 bases, with 22 bases between. The DNA for the CDR3 is TGCGCCAGCAGCTACGCTCCGGCAGGGCGGACCGGTGAAGCTTTCTTT. It is translated as CASSYAPAGRTGEAFF.

This clone was observed a single time. The chain combines TRBV19 with TRBJ2-7, with 9 bases lining up with TRBD1. The CDR3 has 18 amino acids. V shed 1 base, J shed 1 base, and the junction held 11 bases outside the gene matches. Germline lookup yields CDR1 LNHDA and CDR2 SQIVND (reference sequence). CDR3 bases: TGTGCCAGTAGTATAGCCTTGGACAGGGGACTTAAATCCTACGAGCAGTACTTC. Translation: CASSIALDRGLKSYEQYF. Looking up the rest from reference TRBV19 and TRBJ2-7 gives the full variable domain: DGGITQSPKYLFRKEGQNVTLSCEQNLNHDAMYWYRQDPGQGLRLIYYSQIVNDFQKGDIAEGYSVSREKKESFPLTVTSAQKNPTAFYLCASSIALDRGLKSYEQYFGPGTRLTVT.

This chain uses TRBV12-5 with TRBJ2-7; D gene ambiguous. Germline loops: CDR1 LGHNT, CDR2 FRNRAP. The CDR3 loop spans 13 amino acids. Between the trimmed V and J ends, which lost 6 bases and 1 base, there was a span of 10 bases. CDR3 DNA: TGTGCTAGTGGGCCCCCGAGTTCCTACGAGCAGTACTTC. It is translated as CASGPPSSYEQYF.

The J gene is TRBJ2-1, the V gene TRBV14, with D possibly TRBD1 on 6 matching bases. Germline V lookup: CDR1 SGHDN, CDR2 FVKESK. The CDR3 has 14 residues. V lost 3 bases to trimming and J lost 8 bases, with 14 bases between them. This CDR3 is CASSQGAIMDEQFF. Here the CDR3 DNA reads TGTGCCAGCAGCCAGGGGGCTATTATGGATGAGCAGTTCTTC.

The V and J genes are TRBV11-3 and TRBJ2-1; weak D call: TRBD2 (5 bases). The V gene's germline CDR1 is SGHNT and CDR2 YENEEA. The CDR3 totals 15 residues. Trimming pared 5 bases from V and 5 bases from J, leaving 16 bases between. CDR3 region: CASSTEGKRHNEQFF. The CDR3 DNA sequence: TGTGCCAGCAGCACCGAAGGGAAGCGGCACAATGAGCAGTTCTTC.

The chain is built from TRBV9 and TRBJ2-1, with TRBD2 matching over 7 bases. The CDR3 extends over 13 amino acids. V gave up 3 bases and J gave up 10 bases; unmatched junction bases: 7. Germline V gene lookup returns CDR1 SGDLS and CDR2 YYNGEE. The CDR3 DNA sequence: TGTGCCAGCAGCGACCCGCGTAGCGGGGAGCAGTTCTTC. Protein: CASSDPRSGEQFF.

The V gene is TRBV5-4, the J gene TRBJ2-3; TRBD1 matches at 8 bases. Per the germline V gene, CDR1 is SGHNT and CDR2 is YYREEE (reference sequence). V dropped 4 bases and J dropped 3; count of bases not matched to a gene: 10. CDR3 length: 16 amino acids. Here the CDR3 reads CASSTRDRTFTDTQYF. CDR3 coding DNA: TGTGCCAGCAGCACTCGGGACAGGACGTTTACAGATACGCAGTATTTT.

The genes are TRBV24-1 and TRBJ2-3, with 13 bases identical to TRBD2. J gave up 5 bases and V 4 bases, and 11 bases lay outside the gene matches. CDR1 is KGHDR and CDR2 is SFDVKD in the germline V gene. CDR3 length: 18 amino acids. The CDR3 region has the DNA TGTGCCACCAGTGACGTATCCGGACTAGCGGGAGCCAGAGATACGCAGTATTTT. This codes for CATSDVSGLAGARDTQYF.

Written as DNA, the CDR3 is TGTGCCAGCAGCCGAAACTCCGGGACAGGAATCACCGGGGAGCTGTTTTTT. Its protein product is CASSRNSGTGITGELFF. The chain uses TRBV7-9 and TRBJ2-2; 8 nucleotides match TRBD1. The germline CDR1 and CDR2 sequences are SEHNR and FQNEAQ (reference sequence). V gave up 5 bases and J gave up 4 bases; unmatched junction bases: 12. The CDR3 contains 17 residues.

This rearrangement joins TRBV28 to TRBJ2-2, with a possible D match to TRBD2 (5 bases). Trimming removed 2 bases from V and 6 bases from J, with 13 bases in between. This CDR3 is built from 15 residues. Germline V gene sequence: CDR1 MDHEN, CDR2 SYDVKM. CDR3 bases: TGTGCCAGCAGTTTAAGGGCGGGTTCTGCCGGGGAGCTGTTTTTT. Translating it yields CASSLRAGSAGELFF.

The chain couples TRBV28 to TRBJ1-1; no firm D call. Germline CDR1 and CDR2: MDHEN and SYDVKM. Trimming stripped 5 bases from V and 1 base from J, with 11 bases between. This CDR3 region has 14 residues. CDR3 DNA: TGTGCCAGCAGTCCAGGAGGGCCGAACACTGAAGCTTTCTTT. Its protein is CASSPGGPNTEAFF.

This chain connects TRBV30 to TRBJ2-7; 8 bases fit TRBD2. Germline lookup yields CDR1 GTSNPN and CDR2 SVGIG (reference sequence). The CDR3 length is 15 residues. V trimming: 2 bases; J trimming: 0 bases; junction bases outside the gene matches: 6. This CDR3 is CAWSRLAGTSYEQYF. CDR3 nucleotides: TGTGCCTGGAGTCGGCTAGCGGGTACCTCCTACGAGCAGTACTTC.

Here the CDR3 reads CATSRDVGGSRGNEQFF. In DNA, the CDR3 is TGTGCCACCAGCAGAGATGTCGGCGGGAGCCGAGGAAATGAGCAGTTCTTC. The chain has TRBV15 and TRBJ2-1; TRBD2 matches at 7 bases. Germline lookup yields CDR1 LNHNV and CDR2 YYDKDF (reference sequence). V lost 0 bases to trimming and J lost 7 bases; unmatched junction nucleotides: 12. This CDR3 contains 17 residues.

The chain links TRBV5-4 to TRBJ2-7, with D unclear. In germline, CDR1 is SGHNT, CDR2 YYREEE (reference sequence). CDR3 length: 11 amino acids. The V end lost 2 bases, the J end lost 7 bases, and 7 bases lay between the germline ends. The CDR3 reads CASSLIGEQYF. The CDR3 DNA is TGTGCCAGCAGCTTAATCGGGGAGCAGTACTTC.

The chain couples TRBV5-1 to TRBJ2-1, with a weak D call TRBD1 (6 bases). This CDR3 spans 17 amino acids. Trimming pared 0 bases from V and 0 bases from J, leaving 13 bases between. Germline V gene data show CDR1 as SGHRS and CDR2 as YFSETQ. The DNA for the CDR3 is TGCGCCAGCAGCTTGGCCTGGGGGCGGAGCTCCTACAATGAGCAGTTCTTC. Protein product: CASSLAWGRSSYNEQFF.

The chain has TRBV29-1 and TRBJ2-7; the match to TRBD1 covers 7 bases. V shed 4 bases and J 4 bases; nucleotides not matched to a gene: 7. The length of the CDR3 is 13 residues. Germline V lookup: CDR1 SQVTM, CDR2 ANQGSEA. CDR3 nucleotides: TGCAGCGTTGGTTTACCAGGGGGTTACGAGCAGTACTTC. Translation gives CSVGLPGGYEQYF.

The chain combines TRBV7-9 with TRBJ1-1; 8 nucleotides align to TRBD1. Germline CDR1 and CDR2: SEHNR and FQNEAQ (reference sequence). The V gene end was trimmed by 2 bases and the J gene end by 5 bases; junction bases not matched to a gene: 4. There are 14 residues in the CDR3. The CDR3 region is CASSLQGALTEAFF. The CDR3, as DNA: TGTGCCAGCAGCTTACAGGGGGCGCTGACTGAAGCTTTCTTT.

The chain joins TRBV6-5 to TRBJ2-2, with TRBD2 matching over 7 bases. Germline CDR1 and CDR2: MNHEY and SVGAGI. V lost 5 bases, J lost 3 bases, and 3 bases stayed unmatched. The CDR3 spans 14 residues. CDR3 in DNA: TGTGCCAGCAGTCCGGGACTACACACCGGGGAGCTGTTTTTT. This codes for CASSPGLHTGELFF.

The chain uses TRBV6-5 and TRBJ2-3; weak D call: TRBD1 (5 bases). Germline V gene data show CDR1 as MNHEY and CDR2 as SVGAGI. There are 16 residues in the CDR3. V lost 2 bases and J 4 bases, leaving 16 bases between the germline ends. The CDR3 nucleotides read TGTGCCAGCAGTTACCCAGGGTTGGCAGGGCCAGATACGCAGTATTTT. Translation: CASSYPGLAGPDTQYF.

The chain has TRBV2 and TRBJ2-7, with 7 bases matching TRBD2. J lost 2 bases, V lost 7 bases, and 5 bases had no gene match. The CDR3 is 13 residues long. The germline V gene has CDR1 SNHLY and CDR2 FYNNEI. CDR3 loop: CASNFGLAYEQYF. The CDR3 region has the DNA TGTGCCAGCAATTTCGGACTAGCCTACGAGCAGTACTTC. The full variable domain, completed using reference TRBV2 and TRBJ2-7, is EPEVTQTPSHQVTQMGQEVILRCVPISNHLYFYWYRQILGQKVEFLVSFYNNEISEKSEIFDDQFSVERPDGSNFTLKIRSTKLEDSAMYFCASNFGLAYEQYFGPGTRLTVT.

The chain has TRBV7-6 and TRBJ2-7, with no clear D. Per germline, CDR1 SGHVS and CDR2 FNYEAQ. This CDR3 is built from 14 residues. With 1 base removed from V and 0 bases from J, the gap between germline ends came to 7 bases. Here the CDR3 DNA reads TGTGCCAGCAGCTTAGGACTCACCTCCTACGAGCAGTACTTC. It is translated as CASSLGLTSYEQYF.

This clone appeared a few times. This chain links TRBV4-2 with TRBJ2-1; D remains ambiguous. Germline CDR1 is LGHNA and CDR2 is YNFKEQ. The CDR3 covers 14 residues. The germline V and J ends were trimmed by 5 bases and 0 bases, with 8 bases remaining between them. CDR3 residues: CASSGLSSYNEQFF. The CDR3 DNA reads TGTGCCAGCAGCGGGCTAAGCTCCTACAATGAGCAGTTCTTC.

Many counts were recorded for this clone. J is TRBJ2-2 and V is TRBV30; 10 bases are shared with TRBD2. V shed 2 bases and J 4 bases; nucleotides not matched to a gene: 13. In germline, CDR1 is GTSNPN, CDR2 SVGIG (reference sequence). This CDR3 has 18 amino acids. The CDR3 protein is CAWSLGGLAGVGTGELFF. CDR3 DNA: TGTGCCTGGAGTTTAGGTGGGCTAGCGGGAGTGGGCACCGGGGAGCTGTTTTTT. Variable domain in full (rest from reference TRBV30 and TRBJ2-2): SQTIHQWPATLVQPVGSPLSLECTVEGTSNPNLYWYRQAAGRGLQLLFYSVGIGQISSEVPQNLSASRPQDRQFILSSKKLLLSDSGFYLCAWSLGGLAGVGTGELFFGEGSRLTVL.

The table lists this clone with a few counts. The chain is built from TRBV7-3 and TRBJ2-1; D possibly corresponds to TRBD2 (5 bases). Germline values: CDR1 SGHTA, CDR2 FQGTGA. V lost 4 bases, J lost 5 bases, and 9 bases lay in between. The CDR3 consists of 13 residues. CDR3 in DNA: TGTGCCAGCAGCTCATCCGGGAACAATGAGCAGTTCTTC. It translates to CASSSSGNNEQFF.

The chain combines TRBV2 with TRBJ1-6, with 7 bases identical to TRBD1. Germline CDR1 is SNHLY and CDR2 is FYNNEI. The junction had 7 bases not matched to a gene; V was cut back by 5 bases and J by 3 bases. The CDR3 contains 16 residues. Here the CDR3 reads CASSQGQASYNSPLHF. CDR3 bases: TGTGCCAGCAGTCAAGGACAGGCTAGCTATAATTCACCCCTCCACTTT.